The present T cell receptor beta chain was sequenced within a study of T cell responses to AZD1222 COVID-19 vaccine (dated by TCRdb to about 2021). In the study overall: Because spike-specific TCR depth and breadth did not differ between the two schedules, AZD1222 recipients who got a second dose at roughly 4 weeks were pooled with those who got a second dose at roughly 12 weeks. TCR sequencing was performed for approximately 240 trial participants, of whom some 200 were given two doses of AZD1222 and 26 were given two doses of MenACWY control vaccine. Trial participants were enrolled by age into 18-55, 56-69 and 70-plus year subgroups, with roughly 150, 30 and 60 TCR-sequenced participants respectively.

The germline ends are 14 bases apart after V is trimmed by 2 bases and J by 3 bases. The CDR3 covers 15 residues, taking in both the cysteine and the phenylalanine. Only CDR3 DNA is held: 45 bases, read in frame from base 1. CDR1 and CDR2 were assigned from the germline V gene as SGHTA and FQGNSA. With respect to this clone: What this receptor recognizes is not known. Base-call qualities are not available, and no considerably larger clone is one nucleotide away.

What the study reported, not specific to this receptor: Most participants were white British and females outnumbered males, and the authors suggested that clonal diversity may have been underestimated. Conclusions about previously exposed vaccinees were limited because only a handful of AZD1222 recipients were SARS-CoV-2 seropositive at baseline. The vaccine-associated CD4 TCRs covered the entire spike protein, and the dominant responses fell in regions 160-218 and 743-854. Spike-specific TCR breadth and depth rose significantly after two AZD1222 doses compared with day 0 and with MenACWY recipients. The 56-69-year group was small, and its depth increase did not reach significance, likely because of low power. No day 14 peak-response samples were available, so repertoires were characterized only after the peak T cell response. Nearly half of unique spike-specific TCRs reportedly recognized epitopes outside regions mutated in the B.1.351 and B.1.1.7 variants.

This specimen's time point label, interpreted: baseline before first vaccination. Vaccinee samples were obtained from the UK trials COV001 and COV002, which included a single-blind randomized controlled phase 2/3 trial of AZD1222 (ChAdOx1 nCoV-19) in healthy adults. For TCRbeta chain sequencing, PBMC samples from trial participants were taken at day 0 and at day 28 after the second dose. The CDR3 regions of human TCRbeta chains were subjected to immunosequencing. The authors' analysis ran thus. Repertoire TCRs were checked for matches against a reference library of SARS-CoV-2-specific TCRs that had been generated using the MIRA antigen-specificity platform. Breadth meant the fraction of unique TCRs that were SARS-CoV-2-associated, whereas depth meant the fraction of total T cells that were SARS-CoV-2-associated. Each spike-specific TCR was assigned to its reactive spike region and to a CD4 or CD8 class using the MIRA data. Log10-transformed breadth and depth values were compared by one-way ANOVA with Sidak's multiple comparisons tests. Sourced from immuneACCESS, this table was stored by TCRdb with only in-frame sequences that have V and J called. A share of the clones is absent; for the studies checked, an unresolved V gene accounts for under half, and the remainder has no known explanation. V and J calls and clone size come straight from that table; D and trimming were deduced from the DNA. The table for this sample lists about 85,000 clones; about 87% of them were counted only once. Less than 20% of the sample lies in the top ten.

The rearrangement joined TRBV7-2 to TRBJ2-7; the D gene remains uncertain. This TCR derives from an adult in good health. The source material was peripheral blood, sampled on day 0 of AZD1222 vaccination. The CDR3 reads as follows: CASSLFPSQYYEQYF. In nucleotide form, the sequence is TGTGCCAGCAGCTTATTCCCTAGTCAATACTACGAGCAGTACTTC.